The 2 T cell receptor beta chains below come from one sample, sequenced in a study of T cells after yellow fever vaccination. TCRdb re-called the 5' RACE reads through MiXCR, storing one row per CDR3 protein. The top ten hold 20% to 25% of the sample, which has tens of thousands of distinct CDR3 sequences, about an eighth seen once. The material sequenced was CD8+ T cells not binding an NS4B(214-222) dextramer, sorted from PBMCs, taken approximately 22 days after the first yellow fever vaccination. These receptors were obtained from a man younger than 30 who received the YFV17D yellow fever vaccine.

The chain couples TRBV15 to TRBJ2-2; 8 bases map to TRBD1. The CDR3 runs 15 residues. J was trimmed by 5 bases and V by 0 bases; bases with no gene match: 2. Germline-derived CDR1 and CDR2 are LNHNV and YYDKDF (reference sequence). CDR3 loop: CATSRDRGRTGELFF. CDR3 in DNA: TGTGCCACCAGCAGAGACAGGGGGCGTACCGGGGAGCTGTTTTTT.

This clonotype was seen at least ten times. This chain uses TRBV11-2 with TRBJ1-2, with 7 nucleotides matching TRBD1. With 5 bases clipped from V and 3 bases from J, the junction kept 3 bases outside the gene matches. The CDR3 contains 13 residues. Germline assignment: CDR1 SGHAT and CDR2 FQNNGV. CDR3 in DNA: TGTGCCAGCAGCCCTGGACAGGACTATGGCTACACCTTC. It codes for CASSPGQDYGYTF.